What follows is one T cell receptor beta chain and its context. Its antigen has not been determined. Base qualities are not recorded, but no much larger clone differs from it by a single base. The data originate from a study of T cell repertoires in cytomegalovirus infection (dated by TCRdb to about 2019). Context from the whole study: Donor HLA type was relevant to the analysis, because carriage of CMV infection together with the matching HLA type was indicated by public TCR beta signatures. Paper-wide results and their limitations: In both this cohort and an independent cohort of under 450 donors, the cumulative frequency of public TCR beta family members distinguished carriers of CMV infection plus the relevant HLA type. The ex vivo response was dominated by HLA-C-restricted CMV-specific TCR beta clonotypes, which also provided the single most frequent clonotype in two of eight donors.

The CDR3 measures 15 amino acids from cysteine to phenylalanine. The DNA shown is the 45-base CDR3, in frame from base 1. The germline V gene (reference sequence) gives CDR1 as SGHNT and CDR2 as YYREEE. V is pruned by 2 bases and J by 7 bases, leaving 12 bases of the junction without a gene match. Sequenced using an Illumina HiSeq 1500. In-frame beta chains were kept once TCRdb had trimmed the public reads at Q25 with fastp and called clones with MiXCR. Every distinct CDR3 protein forms one entry, paired with its most common genes and DNA. This sample comprises around 550,000 distinct CDR3 sequences, about a quarter of them detected only once. The top ten clones comprise about 13% of the sample.

The receptor comes from a human donor in good health (CMV status not recorded). Some clones in this sample may be carry-over from other donors' samples. The rearranged segments are TRBV5-4 and TRBJ2-7; 7 bases in between match TRBD1. Sequenced sample: PBMCs. The CDR3 reads CASSFRGSPLGEQYF. The nucleotide sequence reads as follows: TGTGCCAGCAGCTTCAGGGGGAGCCCCTTAGGGGAGCAGTACTTC.